This T cell receptor (beta chain) was sequenced during a study of OX40 agonist ivuxolimab in advanced cancers. The protocol was immunoSEQ multiplex PCR, while the TCRdb copy is restricted to in-frame clones and leaves out a portion. The sample records roughly 30,000 clones, 70% to 90% being singletons. Study results and limitations: Dosing at 0.1 to 3.0 mg/kg was accompanied by clonal expansion of CD4+ and CD8+ blood T cells by week 6.

Trimming stripped 2 bases from V and 10 bases from J, with 12 bases between. The CDR3 runs 13 residues. Germline CDR1 and CDR2: SEHNR and FQNEAQ (reference sequence). A word on this clone: Its antigen remains unknown.

The sequence was collected from an adult with an advanced solid tumor such as melanoma, head and neck, liver or kidney cancer. V and J are TRBV7-9 and TRBJ2-1; D gene ambiguous. The sequencing here drew on CD4+ or CD8+ T cells sorted from blood, taken in a trial of the OX40 agonist ivuxolimab. The CDR3 loop is CASSLPLAREQFF. CDR3 bases: TGTGCCAGCAGCTTACCCCTGGCCCGGGAGCAGTTCTTC.